This passage covers 3 T cell receptor beta chains from one sample sequenced in a study of shared clonotypes between healthy human individuals (dated by TCRdb to between 2020 and 2021). Library method: the immunoSEQ multiplex PCR assay. Drawn from immuneACCESS, this table holds only the in-frame rearrangements with V and J called that TCRdb kept. Clones are partly lost; checked studies trace under half to an unresolved V gene and leave the rest unexplained. The sample table lists about 710,000 clones, more than 70% of them with a count of one. 1.5% to 2% of the sample rests with the top ten. Input material: memory CD4+ T cells sorted from blood. Taken with the paper, the label for cell subset or site translates to: CD45RA-negative fraction. The receptors derive from a woman aged 30 to 39 in good health.

V gene TRBV27 combines with J gene TRBJ2-7, with TRBD1 matching over 8 bases. The CDR3 runs to 15 residues. V lost 4 bases, J lost 3 bases, and 8 bases stayed unmatched. Per the germline V gene, CDR1 is MNHEY and CDR2 is SMNVEV (reference sequence). The chain's CDR3 is CASSYRGSNHYEQYF. CDR3 in DNA: TGTGCCAGCAGTTACAGGGGGAGCAATCACTACGAGCAGTACTTC.

The V gene is TRBV19, the J gene TRBJ1-5; D is possibly TRBD1 (6 bases). V lost 1 base and J lost 2, with 9 bases in between. Germline CDR1 and CDR2: LNHDA and SQIVND (reference sequence). This CDR3 is 15 amino acids long. The CDR3 sequence is CASSIGTVGNQPQHF. The CDR3 bases are TGTGCCAGTAGTATAGGGACAGTTGGCAATCAGCCCCAGCATTTT.

About this clone itself: Additional DNA sequences in this sample encode the identical CDR3. The CDR3 loop is CAWTTSGSYNEQFF. The CDR3 DNA sequence: TGTGCCTGGACGACTAGCGGGAGCTACAATGAGCAGTTCTTC. The V gene is TRBV30, the J gene TRBJ2-1, with 12 positions matching TRBD2. The germline V gene encodes CDR1 GTSNPN and CDR2 SVGIG (reference sequence). With V trimmed by 4 bases and J by 3 bases, 1 base remained unmatched. The length of the CDR3 is 14 residues.